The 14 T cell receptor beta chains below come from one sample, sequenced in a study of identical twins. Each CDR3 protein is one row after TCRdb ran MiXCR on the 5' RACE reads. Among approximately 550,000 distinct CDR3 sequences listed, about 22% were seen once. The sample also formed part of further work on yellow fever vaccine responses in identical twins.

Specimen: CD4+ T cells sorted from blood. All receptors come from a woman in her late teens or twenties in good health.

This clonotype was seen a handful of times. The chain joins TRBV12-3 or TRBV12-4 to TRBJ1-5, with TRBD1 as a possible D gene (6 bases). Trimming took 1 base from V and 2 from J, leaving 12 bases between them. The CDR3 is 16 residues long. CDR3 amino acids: CASSLDGRGGNQPQHF. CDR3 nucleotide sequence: TGTGCCAGCAGTTTAGACGGCAGGGGTGGCAATCAGCCCCAGCATTTT.

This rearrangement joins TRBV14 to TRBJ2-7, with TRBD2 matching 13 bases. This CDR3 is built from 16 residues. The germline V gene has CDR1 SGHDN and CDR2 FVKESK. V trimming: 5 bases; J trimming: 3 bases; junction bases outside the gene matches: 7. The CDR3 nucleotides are TGTGCCAGCAGCTTTCGGACTAGCGGGAGAGGCTACGAGCAGTACTTC. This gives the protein CASSFRTSGRGYEQYF.

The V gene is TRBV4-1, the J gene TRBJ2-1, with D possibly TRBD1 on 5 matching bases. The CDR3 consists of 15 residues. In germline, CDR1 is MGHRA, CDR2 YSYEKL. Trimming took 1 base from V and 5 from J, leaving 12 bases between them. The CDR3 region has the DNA TGCGCCAGCAGCCAAGGGACATGGGCCGACAATGAGCAGTTCTTC. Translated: CASSQGTWADNEQFF.

The CDR3 protein is CASSVDSVNSPLHF. The CDR3 coding sequence is TGTGCCAGCTCCGTAGACAGCGTCAATTCACCCCTCCACTTT. The chain carries TRBV18 and TRBJ1-6; TRBD1 might be the D (5 bases). Per the germline V gene, CDR1 is KGHSH and CDR2 is LQKENI. CDR3 length: 14 amino acids. V lost 6 bases and J lost 7, with 13 bases in between. Filled out from reference TRBV18 and TRBJ1-6, the complete variable domain reads NAGVMQNPRHLVRRRGQEARLRCSPMKGHSHVYWYRQLPEEGLKFMVYLQKENIIDESGMPKERFSAEFPKEGPSILRIQQVVRGDSAAYFCASSVDSVNSPLHFGNGTRLTVT.

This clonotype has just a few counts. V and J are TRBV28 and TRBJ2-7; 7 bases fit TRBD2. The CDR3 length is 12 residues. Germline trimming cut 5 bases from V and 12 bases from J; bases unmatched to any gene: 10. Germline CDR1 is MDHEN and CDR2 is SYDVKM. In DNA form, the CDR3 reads TGTGCCAGCAGTCCTGGACGCCGGGGGGTGTACTTC. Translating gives CASSPGRRGVYF.

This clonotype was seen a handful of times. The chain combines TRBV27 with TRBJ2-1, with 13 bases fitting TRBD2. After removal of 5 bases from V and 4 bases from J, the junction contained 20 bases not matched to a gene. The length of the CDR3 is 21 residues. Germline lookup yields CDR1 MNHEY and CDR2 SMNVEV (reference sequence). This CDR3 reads CASSRGRTSGGPNARYNEQFF. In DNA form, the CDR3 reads TGTGCCAGCAGTCGTGGTAGGACTAGCGGGGGACCTAACGCAAGATACAATGAGCAGTTCTTC.

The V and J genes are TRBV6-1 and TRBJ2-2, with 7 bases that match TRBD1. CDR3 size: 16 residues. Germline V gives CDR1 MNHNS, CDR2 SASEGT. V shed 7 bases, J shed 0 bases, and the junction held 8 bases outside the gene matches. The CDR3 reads CASTQQGSANTGELFF. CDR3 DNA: TGTGCCAGCACCCAACAGGGGTCCGCGAACACCGGGGAGCTGTTTTTT.

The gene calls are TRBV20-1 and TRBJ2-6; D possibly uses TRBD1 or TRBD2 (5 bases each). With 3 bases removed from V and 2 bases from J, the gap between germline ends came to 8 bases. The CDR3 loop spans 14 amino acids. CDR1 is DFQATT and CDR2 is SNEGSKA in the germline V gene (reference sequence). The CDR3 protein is CSARGEPGANVLTF. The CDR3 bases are TGCAGTGCTAGGGGGGAGCCTGGGGCCAACGTCCTGACTTTC.

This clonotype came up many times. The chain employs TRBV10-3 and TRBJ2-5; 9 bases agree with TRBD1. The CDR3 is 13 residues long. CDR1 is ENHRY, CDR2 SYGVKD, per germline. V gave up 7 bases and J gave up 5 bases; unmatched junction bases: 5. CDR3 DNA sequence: TGTGCCATCACCAGGGACAGGGCTGAGACCCAGTACTTC. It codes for CAITRDRAETQYF.

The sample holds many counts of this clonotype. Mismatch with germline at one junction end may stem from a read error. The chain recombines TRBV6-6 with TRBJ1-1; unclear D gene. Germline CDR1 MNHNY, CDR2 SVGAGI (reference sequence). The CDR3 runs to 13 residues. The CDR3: CASSYGQNTEAFF. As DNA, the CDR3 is TGCGCCAGCAGCTACGGCCAGAACACTGAAGCTTTCTTT.

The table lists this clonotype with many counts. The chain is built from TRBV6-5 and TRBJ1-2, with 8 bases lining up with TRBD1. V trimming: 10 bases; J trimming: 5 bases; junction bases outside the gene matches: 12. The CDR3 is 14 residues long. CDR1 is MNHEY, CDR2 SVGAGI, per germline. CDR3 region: CATLVGTGGYGYTF. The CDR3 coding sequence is TGTGCCACCTTAGTGGGGACAGGCGGTTATGGCTACACCTTC.

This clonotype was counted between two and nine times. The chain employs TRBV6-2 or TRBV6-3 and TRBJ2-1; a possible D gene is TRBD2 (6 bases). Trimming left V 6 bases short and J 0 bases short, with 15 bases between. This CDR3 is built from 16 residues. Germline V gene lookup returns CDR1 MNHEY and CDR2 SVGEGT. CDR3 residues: CASREIGGSSYNEQFF. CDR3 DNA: TGTGCCAGCAGAGAGATCGGGGGAAGCTCCTACAATGAGCAGTTCTTC.

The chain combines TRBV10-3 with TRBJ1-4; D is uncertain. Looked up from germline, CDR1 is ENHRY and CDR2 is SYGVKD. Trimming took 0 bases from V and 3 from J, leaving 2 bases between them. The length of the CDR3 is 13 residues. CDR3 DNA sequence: TGTGCCATCAGTGAGTCTTCTAATGAAAAACTGTTTTTT. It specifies CAISESSNEKLFF.

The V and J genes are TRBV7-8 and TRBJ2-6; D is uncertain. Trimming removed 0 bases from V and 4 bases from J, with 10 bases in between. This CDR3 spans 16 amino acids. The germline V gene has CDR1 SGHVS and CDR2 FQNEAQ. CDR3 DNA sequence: TGTGCCAGCAGCTTAGCTCCAAGGAGCGGGGCCAACGTCCTGACTTTC. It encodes CASSLAPRSGANVLTF.